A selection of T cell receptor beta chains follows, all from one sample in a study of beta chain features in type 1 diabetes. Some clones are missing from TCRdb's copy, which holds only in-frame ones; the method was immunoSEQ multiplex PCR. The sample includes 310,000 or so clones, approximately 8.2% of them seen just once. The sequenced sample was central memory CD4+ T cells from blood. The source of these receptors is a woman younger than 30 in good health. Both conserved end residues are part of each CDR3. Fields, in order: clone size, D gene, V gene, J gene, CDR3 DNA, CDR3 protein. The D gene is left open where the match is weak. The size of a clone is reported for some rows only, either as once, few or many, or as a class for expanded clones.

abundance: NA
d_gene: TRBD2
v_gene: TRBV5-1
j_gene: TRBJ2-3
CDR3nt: TGCGCCAGCAGCTTGTCCAAAGCGGGGATCCGCACAGATACGCAGTATTTT
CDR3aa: CASSLSKAGIRTDTQYF

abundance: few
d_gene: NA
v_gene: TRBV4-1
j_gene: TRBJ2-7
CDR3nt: TGCGCCAGCAGTGAGCAACCGGACTACGAGCAGTACTTC
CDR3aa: CASSEQPDYEQYF

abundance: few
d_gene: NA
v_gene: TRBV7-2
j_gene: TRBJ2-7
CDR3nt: TGTGCCAGCAGCCCGAGGGACATCTTAAGGGAGCAGTACTTC
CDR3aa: CASSPRDILREQYF

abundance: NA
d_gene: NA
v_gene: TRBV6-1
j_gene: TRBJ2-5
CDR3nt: TGTGCCAGCAGTCCTGCCGAGACCCAGTACTTC
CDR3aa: CASSPAETQYF

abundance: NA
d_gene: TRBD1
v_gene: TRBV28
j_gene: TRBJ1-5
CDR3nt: TGTGCCAGCAGTTTAAGCACAGGGGTAGTTCAGCCCCAGCATTTT
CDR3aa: CASSLSTGVVQPQHF

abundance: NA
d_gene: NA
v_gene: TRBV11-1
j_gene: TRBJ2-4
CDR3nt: TGTGCCAGCAGCCCGAGGCGGGCCAAAAACATTCAGTACTTC
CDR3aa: CASSPRRAKNIQYF

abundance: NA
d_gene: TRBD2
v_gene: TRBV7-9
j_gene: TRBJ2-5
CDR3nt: TGTGCCAGCAGCTACTTAGCGGGAGTGGAGGAGACCCAGTACTTC
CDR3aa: CASSYLAGVEETQYF

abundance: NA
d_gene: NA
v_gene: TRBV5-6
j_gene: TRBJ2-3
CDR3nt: TGTGCCAGCAGCTTGGCTTCGGGGTCAGATACGCAGTATTTT
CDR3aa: CASSLASGSDTQYF

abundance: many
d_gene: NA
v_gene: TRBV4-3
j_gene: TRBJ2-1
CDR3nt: TGCGCCAGCAGCCAAGAGCAGTACAATGAGCAGTTCTTC
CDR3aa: CASSQEQYNEQFF

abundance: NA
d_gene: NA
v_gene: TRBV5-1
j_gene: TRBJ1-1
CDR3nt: TGCGCCAGCGGGATTTCTACCGCCACTGAAGCTTTCTTT
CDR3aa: CASGISTATEAFF

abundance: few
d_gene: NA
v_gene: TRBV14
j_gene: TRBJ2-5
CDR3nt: TGTGCCAGCAGCCAGTATGAGACCCAGTACTTC
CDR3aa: CASSQYETQYF

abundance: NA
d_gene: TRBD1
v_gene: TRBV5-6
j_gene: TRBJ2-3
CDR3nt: TGTGCCAGCAGCTCTCCGGGACAGGGTCGATCAGATACGCAGTATTTT
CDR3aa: CASSSPGQGRSDTQYF

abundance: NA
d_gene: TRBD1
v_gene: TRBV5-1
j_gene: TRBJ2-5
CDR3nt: TGCGCCAGCAGCCGCGGACAGGGCGCCGAGACCCAGTACTTC
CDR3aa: CASSRGQGAETQYF